This TCR beta chain stems from a study of blood T cell repertoires in COVID-19. The CDR3 spans 14 residues. The germline CDR1 and CDR2 sequences are SGHTA and FQGNSA. Trimming removed 3 bases from V and 6 bases from J; junction bases left unmatched: 0. The data were produced by immunoSEQ multiplex PCR, yet TCRdb's version contains in-frame clones alone and is incomplete. The sample gives roughly 190,000 clones, 75% to 80% of which show up once; around 8.9% is in the top ten. Specimen: peripheral blood. This chain links TRBV7-2 with TRBJ1-6, with 9 bases that match TRBD1. The source of this sequence is a woman between 50 and 59 years old with active or convalescent COVID-19. This CDR3 reads CASSLDRGNSPLHF. CDR3 in DNA: TGTGCCAGCAGCTTGGACAGGGGTAATTCACCCCTCCACTTT.